A selection of T cell receptor beta chains follows, all from one sample in a study of blood T cell repertoires in COVID-19. Using immunoSEQ multiplex PCR, the repertoire was profiled, and TCRdb retains in-frame clones only, with some absent. This table has about 230,000 clones, approximately 80% appearing once. Sample: peripheral blood. The receptor set was obtained from a man in his forties or fifties with acute or convalescent COVID-19. CDR3s include the opening cysteine and the closing phenylalanine or tryptophan. Each record gives: V gene, J gene, D gene, clone size, CDR3 protein, CDR3 DNA. A D gene is named only where the DNA matches it firmly. Clone size is stated in some rows and not others, as once, few, many or a class when expanded.

>TRBV4-3|TRBJ2-1|TRBD2|-
CASSQDAAGAGDEQFF
TGCGCCAGCAGCCAAGATGCAGCGGGAGCCGGCGATGAGCAGTTCTTC
>TRBV7-2|TRBJ2-1|TRBD2|-
CASSQVGTSGYNEQFF
TGTGCCAGCAGCCAGGTTGGGACTAGCGGTTACAATGAGCAGTTCTTC
>TRBV4-3|TRBJ1-5|-|-
CASSLQINQPQHF
TGCGCCAGCAGCCTTCAGATTAATCAGCCCCAGCATTTT
>TRBV5-4|TRBJ1-6|-|-
CASSGDSEGPNNSPLHF
TGTGCCAGCAGCGGTGACTCGGAAGGTCCGAATAATTCACCCCTCCACTTT
>TRBV4-1|TRBJ2-3|-|-
CASSQEKGSRTDTQYF
TGCGCCAGCAGCCAAGAAAAGGGGTCTCGCACAGATACGCAGTATTTT
>TRBV28|TRBJ1-2|TRBD1|once
CASSLPDRGRNGYTF
TGTGCCAGCAGTTTGCCCGACAGGGGGCGAAATGGCTACACCTTC
>TRBV19|TRBJ2-3|-|once
CASKESTDTQYF
TGTGCCAGTAAGGAGAGCACAGATACGCAGTATTTT
>TRBV3-1/TRBV3-2|TRBJ2-1|TRBD2|-
CASSQDRRLAGDEQFF
TGTGCCAGCAGCCAAGATCGCAGACTAGCGGGAGATGAGCAGTTCTTC
>TRBV7-3|TRBJ2-3|-|once
CASSTIGTDTQYF
TGTGCCAGCAGCACCATAGGCACAGATACGCAGTATTTT
>TRBV29-1|TRBJ1-1|-|-
CSVEDLVGWYTEAFF
TGCAGCGTTGAAGATCTAGTAGGTTGGTACACTGAAGCTTTCTTT
>TRBV5-1|TRBJ1-3|TRBD1|few
CASSLDRGNPGNTIYF
TGCGCCAGCAGCTTGGACAGGGGAAACCCTGGAAACACCATATATTTT
>TRBV28|TRBJ1-2|-|few
CASSPAGADYGYTF
TGTGCCAGCAGCCCCGCGGGGGCAGACTATGGCTACACCTTC
>TRBV2|TRBJ2-1|-|-
CASSEAWAGAKFF
TGTGCCAGCAGTGAAGCATGGGCAGGGGCCAAGTTCTTC
>TRBV3-1/TRBV3-2|TRBJ2-2|TRBD1|-
CASSQDRWGQGLETNTGELFF
TGTGCCAGCAGCCAAGATCGATGGGGACAGGGTTTGGAGACGAACACCGGGGAGCTGTTTTTT
>TRBV2|TRBJ1-5|TRBD1|-
CASRSYGTGSQPQHF
TGTGCCAGCAGATCTTACGGGACAGGGAGTCAGCCCCAGCATTTT
>TRBV5-5|TRBJ2-5|-|-
CASSLDPGGETQYF
TGTGCCAGCAGCTTGGACCCAGGAGGGGAGACCCAGTACTTC
>TRBV18|TRBJ2-7|-|few
CASSPQRDTSYEQYF
TGTGCCAGCTCACCACAGAGGGACACCTCCTACGAGCAGTACTTC
>TRBV5-1|TRBJ2-3|TRBD2|few
CASEASGSGADTQYF
TGCGCCAGCGAGGCTAGCGGGAGTGGCGCAGATACGCAGTATTTT
>TRBV21-1|TRBJ1-2|-|-
CASSKVRKDTSYGYTF
TGTGCCAGCAGCAAAGTGCGGAAGGATACTAGCTATGGCTACACCTTC
>TRBV6-8|TRBJ1-5|TRBD1|-
CASSMDRGPYLNQPQHF
TGTGCCAGCAGTATGGACAGGGGGCCGTATTTAAATCAGCCCCAGCATTTT
>TRBV11-3|TRBJ1-1|-|-
CASSLSRATEAFF
TGTGCCAGCAGCTTATCCAGGGCCACTGAAGCTTTCTTT
>TRBV18|TRBJ1-1|-|-
CASSPRVNTEAFF
TGTGCCAGCTCACCCCGAGTAAACACTGAAGCTTTCTTT
>TRBV3-1/TRBV3-2|TRBJ2-1|TRBD1|-
CASSQVRDSGYNEQFF
TGTGCCAGCAGCCAAGTCCGGGACAGCGGATACAATGAGCAGTTCTTC
>TRBV29-1|TRBJ1-1|TRBD1|-
CSVTGEVNTEAFF
TGCAGCGTTACAGGGGAGGTGAACACTGAAGCTTTCTTT
>TRBV7-8|TRBJ1-5|-|few
CASSPGGGGGQPQHF
TGTGCCAGCAGCCCGGGGGGAGGGGGTGGCCAGCCCCAGCATTTT
>TRBV19|TRBJ2-7|TRBD2|-
CASSIRTSGTYEQYF
TGTGCCAGTAGTATACGGACTAGCGGCACCTACGAGCAGTACTTC
>TRBV5-5|TRBJ1-4|-|-
CASSPLAGLATNEKLFF
TGTGCCAGCAGTCCTTTGGCGGGACTTGCAACTAATGAAAAACTGTTTTTT
>TRBV18|TRBJ1-4|-|-
CASLIRIGEKLFF
TGTGCCAGCCTAATAAGAATTGGTGAAAAACTGTTTTTT
>TRBV9|TRBJ2-7|TRBD1|-
CASSPLGDSSYEQYF
TGTGCCAGCAGCCCCCTAGGGGACAGTTCCTACGAGCAGTACTTC
>TRBV18|TRBJ2-2|-|-
CASSPLSVNTGELFF
TGTGCCAGCTCACCACTTTCAGTGAACACCGGGGAGCTGTTTTTT
>TRBV20-1|TRBJ2-7|TRBD2|-
CSVAGVHEQYF
TGCAGTGTAGCGGGAGTCCACGAGCAGTACTTC
>TRBV5-1|TRBJ1-5|-|-
CASRGDSNQPQHF
TGCGCCAGCAGAGGGGATAGCAATCAGCCCCAGCATTTT
>TRBV29-1|TRBJ2-7|TRBD1|-
CSVTTRGQGAWEQYF
TGCAGCGTAACCACCCGAGGACAGGGGGCGTGGGAGCAGTACTTC
>TRBV10-1|TRBJ1-2|-|-
CASSESRTGGYTF
TGCGCCAGCAGTGAGTCCCGTACCGGTGGCTACACCTTC
>TRBV19|TRBJ2-5|-|-
CASSINRGGPLYF
TGTGCCAGTAGTATAAATAGAGGAGGGCCCCTTTACTTC
>TRBV6-5|TRBJ2-2|TRBD1|-
CASSYLGQGVSGELFF
TGTGCCAGCAGTTATCTGGGACAGGGGGTCTCCGGGGAGCTGTTTTTT
>TRBV5-1|TRBJ1-4|TRBD1|-
CASSSRQGGEKLFF
TGCGCCAGCAGCTCGCGACAGGGTGGGGAAAAACTGTTTTTT
>TRBV3-1/TRBV3-2|TRBJ2-3|TRBD2|-
CASSLRVAGGPGDTQYF
TGTGCCAGCAGCCTCCGGGTAGCGGGAGGCCCTGGGGATACGCAGTATTTT
>TRBV4-1|TRBJ1-4|-|-
CASSQVVGAGLGEKLFF
TGCGCCAGCAGCCAAGTTGTCGGAGCCGGTCTGGGTGAAAAACTGTTTTTT
>TRBV7-2|TRBJ1-3|-|-
CASSFTGAGNTIYF
TGTGCCAGCAGCTTTACAGGAGCTGGAAACACCATATATTTT
>TRBV11-3|TRBJ2-3|TRBD2|few
CASSAHQLAGGSTDTQYF
TGTGCCAGCAGCGCCCACCAACTAGCGGGAGGAAGCACAGATACGCAGTATTTT
>TRBV7-3|TRBJ2-1|TRBD2|-
CASSLRTSGSASYNEQFF
TGTGCCAGCAGCCTTAGGACTAGCGGGAGTGCCTCCTACAATGAGCAGTTCTTC
>TRBV2|TRBJ1-3|TRBD1|-
CASSVRRQGGPGNTIYF
TGTGCCAGCAGCGTCCGCCGACAGGGAGGCCCTGGAAACACCATATATTTT
>TRBV27|TRBJ1-5|-|-
CASSFGNKGALKVAQHF
TGTGCCAGCAGTTTTGGGAATAAAGGGGCCTTAAAGGTAGCCCAGCATTTT
>TRBV4-1|TRBJ2-5|TRBD1|-
CASSHMTGGQETQYF
TGCGCCAGCAGCCACATGACAGGGGGCCAAGAGACCCAGTACTTC
>TRBV19|TRBJ1-3|-|-
CASSMRQGGSGNTIYF
TGTGCCAGTAGTATGCGGCAGGGCGGCTCTGGAAACACCATATATTTT
>TRBV2|TRBJ1-2|-|-
CASSEGGRVFYGYTF
TGTGCCAGCAGTGAAGGGGGCAGGGTGTTCTATGGCTACACCTTC
>TRBV30|TRBJ1-4|-|few
CAFAERNNEKLFF
TGTGCCTTCGCCGAGAGAAATAATGAAAAACTGTTTTTT
>TRBV7-6|TRBJ2-1|TRBD2|-
CASSLSRLAGNNEQFF
TGTGCCAGCAGCTTATCTCGACTAGCGGGAAACAATGAGCAGTTCTTC
>TRBV3-1/TRBV3-2|TRBJ2-7|TRBD2|few
CASSQGTSGRARIYEQYF
TGTGCCAGCAGCCAAGGGACTAGCGGGAGGGCCAGGATCTACGAGCAGTACTTC
>TRBV9|TRBJ2-3|-|once
CASSVSGSSSTDTQYF
TGTGCCAGCAGCGTTTCAGGCAGTTCTAGCACAGATACGCAGTATTTT
>TRBV12-5|TRBJ2-7|TRBD1|-
CASGPGTGVHEQYF
TGTGCTAGTGGTCCCGGGACAGGGGTCCACGAGCAGTACTTC
>TRBV4-2|TRBJ1-2|TRBD1|-
CASSQGDRPNYGYTF
TGTGCCAGCAGCCAAGGGGACAGGCCTAACTATGGCTACACCTTC